These T cell receptor beta chains were read from a single sample in a study of shared clonotypes between healthy human individuals. Sequencing was performed with immunoSEQ multiplex PCR; in TCRdb, only in-frame clones are kept and a portion is missing. The table records about 500,000 clones, approximately 77% of them present only once. Material: PBMCs. The receptors originated from a middle-aged woman in good health. Some clones in this sample may be carry-over from other donors' samples. The CDR3 runs from the conserved cysteine through the conserved F or W. A D gene is named only where the DNA matches it firmly. The size of a clone is reported for some rows only, either as once, few or many, or as a class for expanded clones.

>once|TRBJ1-1|TRBV15|-
CATSRWGGGLNTEAFF
TGTGCCACCAGCAGATGGGGTGGGGGCCTGAACACTGAAGCTTTCTTT
>-|TRBJ1-3|TRBV2|-
CASSAIGNTIYF
TGTGCCAGCAGTGCGATCGGAAACACCATATATTTT
>-|TRBJ2-2|TRBV5-1|TRBD2
CASRPGLARVTGELFF
TGCGCCAGCAGACCGGGACTAGCGAGAGTCACCGGGGAGCTGTTTTTT
>-|TRBJ2-1|TRBV7-3|TRBD1
CASARNRGLRQFF
TGTGCCAGCGCCCGCAACAGGGGGCTACGGCAGTTCTTC
>-|TRBJ2-2|TRBV30|-
CAWSVYDGELFF
TGTGCCTGGAGTGTATACGACGGGGAGCTGTTTTTT
>few|TRBJ1-2|TRBV29-1|TRBD1
CSVGQDRRDGYTF
TGCAGCGTTGGACAGGACAGGCGGGATGGCTACACCTTC
>-|TRBJ2-7|TRBV29-1|-
CSVSGGRMGEQYF
TGCAGCGTTTCTGGGGGGAGGATGGGCGAGCAGTACTTC
>-|TRBJ1-5|TRBV18|-
CASSPDWGSNQPQHF
TGTGCCAGCTCACCAGACTGGGGTAGCAATCAGCCCCAGCATTTT
>few|TRBJ1-5|TRBV19|-
CASSQWGLNQPQHF
TGTGCCAGTAGTCAGTGGGGCCTCAATCAGCCCCAGCATTTT
>few|TRBJ1-5|TRBV28|-
CASSRSNQPQHF
TGTGCCAGCAGCCGTAGCAATCAGCCCCAGCATTTT
>-|TRBJ2-3|TRBV7-2|-
CASSRQGSGGTDTQYF
TGTGCCAGCAGCAGGCAGGGGTCGGGTGGCACAGATACGCAGTATTTT
>few|TRBJ1-4|TRBV5-1|-
CASSLDGSRLEKPFF
TGCGCCAGCAGCTTGGATGGCTCACGACTCGAAAAACCGTTTTTT
>-|TRBJ1-5|TRBV30|-
CAWSRDPNQPQHF
TGTGCCTGGAGTAGGGACCCCAATCAGCCCCAGCATTTT
>once|TRBJ2-7|TRBV29-1|-
CSVARGSLSEQYF
TGCAGCGTTGCCCGAGGATCCCTCTCGGAGCAGTACTTC
>-|TRBJ2-7|TRBV9|-
CASSVFPTGGPYEQYF
TGTGCCAGCAGCGTATTCCCGACTGGAGGACCCTACGAGCAGTACTTC
>-|TRBJ2-3|TRBV7-2|TRBD2
CASNKRAGPTDTQYF
TGTGCCAGCAACAAAAGAGCGGGACCCACAGATACGCAGTATTTT
>-|TRBJ1-4|TRBV28|TRBD1
CASSQKTGATNEKLFF
TGTGCCAGCAGCCAAAAGACAGGGGCAACTAATGAAAAACTGTTTTTT
>-|TRBJ2-7|TRBV30|TRBD1
CAWSKTGAAEQYF
TGTGCCTGGAGTAAAACAGGGGCGGCCGAGCAGTACTTC
>few|TRBJ2-1|TRBV5-6|TRBD2
CASSSTGLVVDEQFF
TGTGCCAGCAGCTCCACGGGACTAGTGGTCGATGAGCAGTTCTTC
>-|TRBJ2-7|TRBV19|TRBD2
CATRGGPREQYF
TGTGCCACCCGGGGGGGGCCACGAGAGCAGTACTTC
>-|TRBJ2-5|TRBV10-3|TRBD1
CAISESGQGEETQYF
TGTGCCATCAGTGAGTCGGGACAGGGGGAAGAGACCCAGTACTTC
>-|TRBJ2-6|TRBV7-9|TRBD1
CASSASRTGSSPGANVLTF
TGTGCCAGCAGCGCTAGTCGGACAGGGTCCAGCCCTGGGGCCAACGTCCTGACTTTC
>many|TRBJ2-7|TRBV28|-
CASRKQGYEQYF
TGTGCCAGCAGGAAACAGGGTTACGAGCAGTACTTC
>-|TRBJ1-3|TRBV10-3|-
CATAVQPGSGNTIYF
TGTGCCACAGCAGTACAACCCGGCTCTGGAAACACCATATATTTT
>-|TRBJ2-5|TRBV11-3|-
CASSLGRTSRETQYF
TGTGCCAGCAGCTTAGGACGGACCTCCCGAGAGACCCAGTACTTC
>-|TRBJ2-7|TRBV5-1|TRBD2
CASSLGGRARGNEQYF
TGCGCCAGCAGCTTGGGCGGGAGGGCCCGTGGGAACGAGCAGTACTTC
>-|TRBJ1-1|TRBV29-1|-
CSVEEQGSGTEAFF
TGCAGCGTTGAAGAGCAGGGTAGCGGCACTGAAGCTTTCTTT
>-|TRBJ2-7|TRBV6-6|-
CASSVAESSYEQYF
TGTGCCAGCAGTGTTGCCGAGAGCTCCTACGAGCAGTACTTC
>once|TRBJ2-1|TRBV27|-
CASSLIGVFSYNEQFF
TGTGCCAGCAGTTTAATTGGGGTTTTCTCCTACAATGAGCAGTTCTTC
>-|TRBJ2-5|TRBV5-1|-
CASSAGRVGETQYF
TGCGCCAGCAGCGCCGGGCGGGTTGGGGAGACCCAGTACTTC
>few|TRBJ2-7|TRBV5-4|-
CASSLKGSGEQYF
TGTGCCAGCAGCTTGAAAGGGAGTGGCGAGCAGTACTTC
>-|TRBJ2-6|TRBV11-2|TRBD1
CASSLVQGASGANVLTF
TGTGCCAGCAGCTTAGTCCAGGGGGCATCTGGGGCCAACGTCCTGACTTTC
>-|TRBJ2-7|TRBV6-5|-
CASSPQGGTTGQYF
TGTGCCAGCAGCCCCCAGGGGGGTACTACGGGGCAGTACTTC